The entry that follows covers one T cell receptor (beta chain) sequence. As yet, its antigen is unknown. Sequencing used immunoSEQ multiplex PCR; TCRdb keeps in-frame clones, though not all of them. The sample has more than 6,000 clones, roughly three quarters seen once. The data derive from a study of neoadjuvant nivolumab and ipilimumab in lung cancer. Study at large: The combination arm added day-1 ipilimumab 1 mg/kg to nivolumab 3 mg/kg on days 1, 15, 29. General study points: From pretherapy to surgery, tumor richness and clonality rose with dual therapy. Blood richness before therapy tracked richness in tumors resected after neoadjuvant therapy.

Deletions cut 0 bases from V and 7 bases from J, with 6 bases between. Per the germline V gene, CDR1 is LNHDA and CDR2 is SQIVND (reference sequence). The CDR3 covers 13 residues. The receptor comes from an adult with non-small cell lung cancer. Sequenced here: tumor tissue, sampled after neoadjuvant nivolumab, alone or with ipilimumab, at or shortly before surgery. The chain couples TRBV19 to TRBJ2-2; no reliable D call. Here the CDR3 reads CASSIEGFGELFF. CDR3 coding DNA: TGTGCCAGTAGTATAGAAGGGTTCGGGGAGCTGTTTTTT.